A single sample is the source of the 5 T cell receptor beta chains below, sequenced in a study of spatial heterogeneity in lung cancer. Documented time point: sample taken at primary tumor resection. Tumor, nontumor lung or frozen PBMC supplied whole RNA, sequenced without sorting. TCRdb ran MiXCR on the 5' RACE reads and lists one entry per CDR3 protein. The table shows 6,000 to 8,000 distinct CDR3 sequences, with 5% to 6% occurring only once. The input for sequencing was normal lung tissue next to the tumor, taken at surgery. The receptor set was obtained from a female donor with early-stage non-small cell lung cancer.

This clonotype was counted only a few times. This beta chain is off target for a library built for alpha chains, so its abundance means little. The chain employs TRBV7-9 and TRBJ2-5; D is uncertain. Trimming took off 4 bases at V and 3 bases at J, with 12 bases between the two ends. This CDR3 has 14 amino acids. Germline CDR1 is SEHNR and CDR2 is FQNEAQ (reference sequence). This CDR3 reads CASSSKDPKETQYF. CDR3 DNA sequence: TGTGCCAGCAGCTCCAAGGATCCTAAAGAGACCCAGTACTTC.

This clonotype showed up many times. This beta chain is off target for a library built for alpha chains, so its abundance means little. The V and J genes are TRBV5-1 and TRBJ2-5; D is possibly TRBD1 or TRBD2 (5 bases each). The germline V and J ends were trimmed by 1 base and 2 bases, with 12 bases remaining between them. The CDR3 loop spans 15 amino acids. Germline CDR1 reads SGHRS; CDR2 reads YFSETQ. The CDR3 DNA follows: TGCGCCAGCAGCTTGATAGGGGACGTACAAGAGACCCAGTACTTC. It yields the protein CASSLIGDVQETQYF.

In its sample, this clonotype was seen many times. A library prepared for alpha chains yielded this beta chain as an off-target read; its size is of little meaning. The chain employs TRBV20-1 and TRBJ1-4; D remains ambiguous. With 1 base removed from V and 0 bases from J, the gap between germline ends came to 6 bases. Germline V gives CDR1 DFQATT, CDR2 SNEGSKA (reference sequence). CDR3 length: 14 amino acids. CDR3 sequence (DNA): TGCAGTGCTAGAGTTCCGGCAACTAATGAAAAACTGTTTTTT. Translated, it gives CSARVPATNEKLFF.

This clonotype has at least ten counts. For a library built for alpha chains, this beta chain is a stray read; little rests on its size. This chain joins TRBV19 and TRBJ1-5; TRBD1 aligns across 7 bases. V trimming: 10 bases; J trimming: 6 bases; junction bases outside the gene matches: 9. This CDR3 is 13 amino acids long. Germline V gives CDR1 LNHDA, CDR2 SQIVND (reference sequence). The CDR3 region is CATSTGFVQPQHF. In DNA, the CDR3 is TGTGCCACCTCGACAGGGTTTGTTCAGCCCCAGCATTTT.

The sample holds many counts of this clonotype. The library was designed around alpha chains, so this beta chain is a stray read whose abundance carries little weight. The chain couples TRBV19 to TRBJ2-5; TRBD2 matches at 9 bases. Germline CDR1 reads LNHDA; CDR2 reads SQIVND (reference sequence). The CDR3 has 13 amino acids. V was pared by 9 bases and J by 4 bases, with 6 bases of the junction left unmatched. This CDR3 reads CARTSSGGETQYF. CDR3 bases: TGTGCCAGGACTAGTAGCGGGGGAGAGACCCAGTACTTC. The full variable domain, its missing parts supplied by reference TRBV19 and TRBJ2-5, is DGGITQSPKYLFRKEGQNVTLSCEQNLNHDAMYWYRQDPGQGLRLIYYSQIVNDFQKGDIAEGYSVSREKKESFPLTVTSAQKNPTAFYLCARTSSGGETQYFGPGTRLLVL.